Listed here are 11 T cell receptor beta chains from one sample, sequenced in a study of blood T cell repertoires in COVID-19. Clones were sequenced by immunoSEQ multiplex PCR, and TCRdb holds only the in-frame ones, with some missing. The sample includes roughly 16,000 clones, 85% to 90% of them seen just once. Sequenced input: peripheral blood. These receptors all stem from a human donor in a cohort sampled during active COVID-19.

V gene TRBV5-8 combines with J gene TRBJ2-1; D possibly corresponds to TRBD2 (5 bases). Trimming took 4 bases from V and 4 from J, leaving 15 bases between them. CDR3 size: 15 residues. The germline gives CDR1 SGHTS, CDR2 YDEGEE. The CDR3 region is CASSGNLRAYNEQFF. Written as DNA, the CDR3 is TGTGCCAGCAGCGGGAATTTGCGGGCTTACAATGAGCAGTTCTTC.

The chain uses TRBV10-3 and TRBJ2-1; possible D gene TRBD2, 6 bases. Trimming removed 10 bases at V and 9 bases at J, with 22 bases between. The CDR3 loop spans 14 amino acids. Germline CDR1 is ENHRY and CDR2 is SYGVKD. The CDR3 loop reads CATWDSNLVTEQFF. CDR3 nucleotides: TGTGCCACCTGGGACTCAAACCTCGTCACTGAGCAGTTCTTC.

The chain uses TRBV12-3 or TRBV12-4 and TRBJ1-1, with D perhaps matching TRBD1 (5 bases). V was shortened by 5 bases and J by 1 base, with 8 bases between the two germline ends. The CDR3 runs to 13 residues. CDR3 region: CASSQGSNTEAFF. Here the CDR3 DNA reads TGTGCCAGCAGTCAGGGTTCGAACACTGAAGCTTTCTTT.

The chain couples TRBV6-5 to TRBJ1-6; 8 bases are a match to TRBD1. The CDR3 runs 15 residues. Germline-derived CDR1 and CDR2 are MNHEY and SVGAGI. J was trimmed by 5 bases and V by 9 bases; bases with no gene match: 9. The CDR3, as DNA: TGTGCCAGGAAAGACACAGGGGGAAATAATTCACCCCTCCACTTT. Residues: CARKDTGGNNSPLHF.

The chain has TRBV30 and TRBJ1-5, with TRBD1 matching over 7 bases. Germline-derived CDR1 and CDR2 are GTSNPN and SVGIG (reference sequence). J was trimmed by 6 bases and V by 4 bases; bases with no gene match: 9. The length of the CDR3 is 14 residues. In DNA form, the CDR3 reads TGTGCCTGGACCTCGACAGGGAAGGGTCAGCCCCAGCATTTT. Amino acids: CAWTSTGKGQPQHF.

This chain links TRBV11-3 with TRBJ2-7; 12 bases agree with TRBD2. CDR3 length: 16 residues. Germline V lookup: CDR1 SGHNT, CDR2 YENEEA. V dropped 3 bases and J dropped 7; count of bases not matched to a gene: 10. The CDR3 nucleotides are TGTGCCAGCAGCTTTCCCCGACTAGCGGGAGTAGGGGAGCAGTACTTC. Protein: CASSFPRLAGVGEQYF.

The genes are TRBV5-1 and TRBJ1-2; D gene uncertain. The CDR3 covers 14 residues. Trimming shortened V by 0 bases and J by 0 bases, and 6 bases separated the two germline ends. Germline V gene data show CDR1 as SGHRS and CDR2 as YFSETQ. In nucleotides, the CDR3 is TGCGCCAGCAGCTTGGGAGTAACTAACTATGGCTACACCTTC. This codes for CASSLGVTNYGYTF.

V and J are TRBV4-2 and TRBJ1-1; D gene ambiguous. CDR1 and CDR2 from the germline V gene are LGHNA and YNFKEQ. CDR3 length equals 14 residues. V gave up 1 base and J gave up 3 bases, with 9 bases separating them. The DNA for the CDR3 is TGTGCCAGCAGCCAAGTCTCCTCGGACACTGAAGCTTTCTTT. This encodes CASSQVSSDTEAFF.

The J gene is TRBJ2-5, the V gene TRBV3-1 (or the pseudogene TRBV3-2); 14 nucleotides line up with TRBD2. This CDR3 has 16 residues. In germline, CDR1 is LGHDT, CDR2 YNNKEL (reference sequence). The trim removed 4 bases at V and 5 bases at J, leaving 6 bases unmatched. The CDR3 DNA is TGTGCCAGCAGCCTAGAGACTAGCGGGAGGGGGGAGACCCAGTACTTC. It encodes CASSLETSGRGETQYF.

This clone was picked up one time. A read error may produce the germline difference seen at one junction end. The chain joins TRBV29-1 to TRBJ2-7, with D perhaps matching TRBD1 (5 bases). The CDR3 contains 13 residues. Germline V CDR1 and CDR2: SQVTM, ANQGSEA. The CDR3, as DNA: TGCAGCGTCGAAGACAGAAGCTCCTACGAGCAGTACTTC. It is translated as CSVEDRSSYEQYF.

The chain uses TRBV7-2 and TRBJ2-5; maybe TRBD2 (6 bases). Germline V gene lookup returns CDR1 SGHTA and CDR2 FQGNSA. V was clipped by 2 bases and J by 9 bases, with 16 bases between them. This CDR3 has 14 residues. The CDR3 nucleotides are TGTGCCAGCAGCTTAAGGCCCCCGGCGGGGTCCCAGTACTTC. It encodes CASSLRPPAGSQYF.